This T cell receptor beta chain was profiled in a study of blood T cells in healthy people across ages. It was with a sample-barcoded 5' primer and a J-beta primer mix that a second PCR of roughly 7 to 12 cycles was run. MiXCR, applied by TCRdb to the 5' RACE reads, yields one record per CDR3 protein. Of approximately 1,700,000 distinct CDR3 sequences in the sample, around 42% were seen once. Sequences were obtained from blood. This sequence was found in a human donor in good health.

The CDR3 reads CASSQGPGRANTEAFF. The CDR3 nucleotides read TGTGCCAGCAGCCAAGGGCCCGGGAGGGCTAACACTGAAGCTTTCTTT. The chain links TRBV14 to TRBJ1-1; D gene ambiguous. The length of the CDR3 is 16 residues. The V end lost 1 base, the J end lost 2 bases, and 14 bases lay between the germline ends. Germline CDR1 SGHDN, CDR2 FVKESK. Complete variable domain (other parts from reference TRBV14 and TRBJ1-1): EAGVTQFPSHSVIEKGQTVTLRCDPISGHDNLYWYRRVMGKEIKFLLHFVKESKQDESGMPNNRFLAERTGGTYSTLKVQPAELEDSGVYFCASSQGPGRANTEAFFGQGTRLTVV.